Reported below is one T cell receptor beta chain. This specimen comes from a study of blood T cell repertoires in COVID-19. TCRdb keeps only in-frame clones here, not all; method: immunoSEQ multiplex PCR. The profile covers about 180,000 clones, with about 88% appearing a single time and less than 2% taken by the ten largest. CDR3 size: 15 residues. V was pared by 3 bases and J by 3 bases, with 15 bases between. Per the germline V gene, CDR1 is KGHSH and CDR2 is LQKENI. The receptor's source is a man aged 18-30 years who had recovered from COVID-19. This sequence joins TRBV18 and TRBJ2-7, with D possibly TRBD1 on 5 matching bases. Material for sequencing was peripheral blood. The CDR3 DNA follows: TGTGCCAGCTCACCCCGTGTAGGGGAAGACTACGAGCAGTACTTC. Residues: CASSPRVGEDYEQYF.